The sequence of this T cell receptor (beta chain) was determined in a study of blood T cell repertoires in COVID-19. The Seattle patients, enrolled during active infection, were followed longitudinally. The CDR3 spans 16 residues. Unmatched junction bases numbered 15, after V lost 8 bases and J lost 4 bases. CDR1 and CDR2 (germline): MNHNY, SVGAGI (reference sequence). Sequencing was performed with immunoSEQ multiplex PCR; in TCRdb, only in-frame clones are kept and a portion is missing. Seen here are around 480,000 clones, 88% observed once, and the top ten hold roughly an eighth. This TCR derives from a woman in her fifties or sixties with COVID-19, enrolled during active disease. Sequencing input: peripheral blood. This chain uses TRBV6-6 with TRBJ2-5; the match to TRBD2 covers 8 bases. CDR3 region: CASGGSGALRGETQYF. The CDR3 bases are TGTGCCAGCGGGGGTAGCGGGGCCCTAAGAGGAGAGACCCAGTACTTC.